The present TCR beta chain was sequenced within a study of blood T cell repertoires in COVID-19. Across the whole study: Samples came from the United States, Italy and Spain, spanning acute and convalescent COVID-19. PBMCs, B-cell-depleted T cells, or T cells were the source of the cDNA or gDNA that made up the material.

Trimming took off 1 base at V and 8 bases at J, with 14 bases between the two ends. The CDR3 has 14 amino acids. Germline assignment: CDR1 SGHTS and CDR2 YDEGEE. Authors' analysis steps: Amplified reference gene primers provided the basis for estimating nucleated cell counts. The method was immunoSEQ multiplex PCR; TCRdb's version includes in-frame clones alone and lacks a portion of them. That table supplies the V and J calls and clone size; D and trimming were determined from the DNA. Seen here are roughly 390,000 clones, less than 85% observed once, and the top ten hold around 3.4%. The clonotype was recovered from a woman younger than 30 with acute or convalescent COVID-19. Sequencing input: peripheral blood. The chain links TRBV5-8 to TRBJ2-3; D is perhaps TRBD2 (6 bases). CDR3 amino acids: CASSLPGVLGTQYF. DNA for the CDR3: TGTGCCAGCAGCTTGCCGGGGGTGTTAGGTACGCAGTATTTT.